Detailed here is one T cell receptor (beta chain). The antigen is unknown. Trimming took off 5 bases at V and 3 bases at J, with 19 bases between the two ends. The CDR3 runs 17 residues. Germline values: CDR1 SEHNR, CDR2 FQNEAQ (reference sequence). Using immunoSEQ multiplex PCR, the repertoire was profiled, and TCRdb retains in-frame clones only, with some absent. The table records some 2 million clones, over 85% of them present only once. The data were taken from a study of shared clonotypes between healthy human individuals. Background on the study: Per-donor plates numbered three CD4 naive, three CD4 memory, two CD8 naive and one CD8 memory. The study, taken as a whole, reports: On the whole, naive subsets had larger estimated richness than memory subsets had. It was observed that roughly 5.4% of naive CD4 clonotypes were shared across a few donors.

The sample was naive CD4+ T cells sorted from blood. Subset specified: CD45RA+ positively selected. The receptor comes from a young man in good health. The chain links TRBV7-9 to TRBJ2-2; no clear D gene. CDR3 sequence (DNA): TGTGCCAGCAGCGCCCTGGTGAAGGGCCAACACACCGGGGAGCTGTTTTTT. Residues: CASSALVKGQHTGELFF. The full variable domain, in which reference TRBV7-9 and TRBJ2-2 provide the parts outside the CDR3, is DTGVSQNPRHKITKRGQNVTFRCDPISEHNRLYWYRQTLGQGPEFLTYFQNEAQLEKSRLLSDRFSAERPKGSFSTLEIQRTEQGDSAMYLCASSALVKGQHTGELFFGEGSRLTVL.